This TCR beta chain comes out of a study of regulatory T cells in long-lasting Graves disease. Study-level points and caveats: Persistent patients shared 2,500 to 3,000 public clonotypes among themselves. Newly diagnosed patients shared fewer, at roughly 900. Favored usage of TRBV28, TRBJ1-2 and TRBJ2-5 was recorded in persistent disease.

As to this clonotype: The antigen remains undetermined.

Per germline, CDR1 MDHEN and CDR2 SYDVKM. The CDR3 length is 15 residues. The ends were cut back, 6 bases at V and 7 bases at J, with 19 bases in the middle. Time point specified: newly diagnosed GD, antithyroid drugs for less than 3 months. After RNA was extracted from PBMCs, the TCR library was made from it. Construction of the TCR beta libraries employed iRepertoire HTBI primers in conjunction with Arm-PCR of CDR3 regions. In TCRdb, the multiplex PCR reads were re-called with MiXCR into one record per CDR3 protein. The sample yields 400,000 to 500,000 distinct CDR3 sequences, about 15% seen once. The data also belong to a second study, concerning T cells in Graves' hyperthyroidism and ophthalmopathy.

The sequence was obtained from a woman aged 18-35 years with Graves disease. Material: peripheral blood mononuclear cells (PBMCs), obtained at new diagnosis, from a patient treated with antithyroid drugs. The chain couples TRBV28 to TRBJ2-1; D is possibly TRBD2 (6 bases). As DNA, the CDR3 is TGTGCCAGCAGAGTTAGCGGAGTGGGTCGAAATGAGCAGTTCTTC. Its protein is CASRVSGVGRNEQFF.